This entry lists 10 T cell receptor beta chains sequenced from one sample in a study of blood T cell repertoires in COVID-19. The protocol was immunoSEQ multiplex PCR, while the TCRdb copy is restricted to in-frame clones and leaves out a portion. The sample has roughly 250,000 clones, approximately 85% seen once. The specimen sequenced was PBMCs or T cells enriched from blood (not recorded which). The receptors stem from a woman in her 30s who had recovered from COVID-19.

The chain uses TRBV28 and TRBJ2-2, with 11 bases fitting TRBD1. The V and J ends lost 2 bases and 6 bases, in that order; junction bases with no gene match: 5. The germline CDR1 and CDR2 sequences are MDHEN and SYDVKM. CDR3 size: 16 residues. CDR3 amino acids: CASSLPDRGLPGELFF. Here the CDR3 DNA reads TGTGCCAGCAGTTTACCGGACAGGGGGCTCCCCGGGGAGCTGTTTTTT.

The genes are TRBV7-9 and TRBJ2-2, with 8 bases aligning to TRBD1. Germline CDR1 is SEHNR and CDR2 is FQNEAQ (reference sequence). The CDR3 is 15 amino acids. V was pared by 0 bases and J by 4 bases, with 1 base of the junction left unmatched. CDR3 amino acids: CASSLADRGTGELFF. CDR3 in DNA: TGTGCCAGCAGCTTAGCAGACAGGGGCACCGGGGAGCTGTTTTTT.

The chain joins TRBV18 to TRBJ1-1, with TRBD1 matching 8 bases. Germline values: CDR1 KGHSH, CDR2 LQKENI. Losses at the gene ends were 4 bases for V and 6 bases for J; bases not matched to a gene: 10. This CDR3 region has 15 residues. The CDR3 here is CASSLLGQDAPEAFF. CDR3 coding DNA: TGTGCCAGCTCACTGCTGGGACAGGACGCCCCTGAAGCTTTCTTT.

This clone was seen repeatedly, ten times or more. The V and J genes are TRBV6-5 and TRBJ2-6; TRBD1 might be the D (5 bases). This CDR3 contains 15 residues. Germline assignment: CDR1 MNHEY and CDR2 SVGAGI. V lost 6 bases, J lost 0 bases, and 9 bases lay in between. This chain's CDR3 is CASSLDSSGANVLTF. The CDR3 DNA reads TGTGCCAGCAGCCTAGACAGCTCTGGGGCCAACGTCCTGACTTTC.

This chain links TRBV5-4 with TRBJ2-1; 10 bases match TRBD1. This CDR3 has 16 amino acids. V lost 5 bases, J lost 7 bases, and 12 bases stayed unmatched. Looked up from germline, CDR1 is SGHNT and CDR2 is YYREEE (reference sequence). The CDR3 protein is CASRDGTGVNLNEQFF. The CDR3 DNA reads TGTGCCAGCAGGGATGGGACAGGGGTGAATTTGAATGAGCAGTTCTTC. Full variable domain (outside the CDR3, taken from reference TRBV5-4 and TRBJ2-1): ETGVTQSPTHLIKTRGQQVTLRCSSQSGHNTVSWYQQALGQGPQFIFQYYREEENGRGNFPPRFSGLQFPNYSSELNVNALELDDSALYLCASRDGTGVNLNEQFFGPGTRLTVL.

V gene TRBV24-1 combines with J gene TRBJ1-2; D unresolved. V was cut by 4 bases and J by 7 bases, with 9 bases left in between. The length of the CDR3 is 12 residues. In germline, CDR1 is KGHDR, CDR2 SFDVKD. CDR3: CATSDPGGGYTF. In nucleotides, the CDR3 is TGTGCCACCAGTGACCCAGGAGGTGGCTACACCTTC.

The chain has TRBV5-1 and TRBJ2-3, with TRBD2 matching over 8 bases. Per the germline V gene, CDR1 is SGHRS and CDR2 is YFSETQ. J lost 4 bases, V lost 3 bases, and 7 bases had no gene match. The CDR3 sequence is 15 residues long. The CDR3 sequence is CASSSSGGPADTQYF. The CDR3 DNA reads as TGCGCCAGCAGCTCTTCGGGAGGGCCGGCAGATACGCAGTATTTT.

V and J are TRBV6-4 and TRBJ2-3; 9 bases agree with TRBD2. Trimming cost V 4 bases and J 4 bases; bases outside gene matches: 6. From germline, CDR1 is MRHNA and CDR2 SNTAGT. This CDR3 comprises 15 residues. The CDR3 protein is CASSVTSGRADTQYF. For the CDR3, the DNA is TGTGCCAGCAGTGTCACTAGCGGGCGCGCAGATACGCAGTATTTT.

The chain combines TRBV6-5 with TRBJ1-2, with 9 bases matching TRBD1. Germline values: CDR1 MNHEY, CDR2 SVGAGI. Unmatched junction bases numbered 7, after V lost 6 bases and J lost 8 bases. The CDR3 is 13 residues long. The CDR3 loop reads CASRRGQGEGYTF. CDR3 sequence (DNA): TGTGCCAGCAGGAGGGGACAGGGTGAAGGCTACACCTTC.

CDR3 in amino acids: CASSPRATGIQGGELFF. In DNA form, the CDR3 reads TGTGCCAGCAGCCCTAGGGCGACAGGGATTCAAGGCGGGGAGCTGTTTTTT. The chain carries TRBV7-9 and TRBJ2-2; 7 bases line up with TRBD1. The junction had 16 bases not matched to a gene; V was cut back by 5 bases and J by 7 bases. CDR1 and CDR2 from the germline V gene are SEHNR and FQNEAQ (reference sequence). This CDR3 contains 17 residues.